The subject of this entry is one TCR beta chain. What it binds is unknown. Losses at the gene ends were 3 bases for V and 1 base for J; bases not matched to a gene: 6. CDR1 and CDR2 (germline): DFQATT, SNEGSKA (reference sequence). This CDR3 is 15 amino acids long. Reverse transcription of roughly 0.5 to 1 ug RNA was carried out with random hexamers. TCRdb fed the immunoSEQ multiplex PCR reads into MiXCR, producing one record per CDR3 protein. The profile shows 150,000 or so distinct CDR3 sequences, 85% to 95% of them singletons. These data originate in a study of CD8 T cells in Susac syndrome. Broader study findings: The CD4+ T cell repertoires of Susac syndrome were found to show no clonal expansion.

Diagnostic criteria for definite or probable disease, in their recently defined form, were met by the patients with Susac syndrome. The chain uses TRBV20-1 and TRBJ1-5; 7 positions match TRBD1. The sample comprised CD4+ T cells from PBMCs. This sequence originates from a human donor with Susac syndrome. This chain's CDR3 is CSASTTGLSNQPQHF. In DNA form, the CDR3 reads TGCAGTGCTAGTACGACAGGGTTGAGCAATCAGCCCCAGCATTTT.